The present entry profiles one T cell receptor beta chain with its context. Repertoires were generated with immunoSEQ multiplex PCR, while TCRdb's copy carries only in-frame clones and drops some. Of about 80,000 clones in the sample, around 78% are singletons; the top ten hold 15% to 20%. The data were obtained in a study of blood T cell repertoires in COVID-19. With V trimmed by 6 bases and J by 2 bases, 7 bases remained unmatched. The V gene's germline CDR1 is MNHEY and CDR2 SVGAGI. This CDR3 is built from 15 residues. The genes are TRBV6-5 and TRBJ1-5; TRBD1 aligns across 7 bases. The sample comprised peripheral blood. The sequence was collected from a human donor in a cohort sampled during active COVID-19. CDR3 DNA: TGTGCCAGCAGACGCAACAGGGGCGGCAATCAGCCCCAGCATTTT. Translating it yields CASRRNRGGNQPQHF.